This is a list of T cell receptor beta chains from one sample in a study of post-analysis software for immune sequencing data. From the PCR reads, TCRdb called clonotypes with MiXCR, one entry per CDR3 protein. The sample carries about 540,000 distinct CDR3 sequences, around a third recorded once. The sample comprised blood. These receptor sequences come from a girl aged 2-17 years with multiple sclerosis. Each CDR3 is given with its conserved first and last residue. The order of the fields is D gene, V gene, clone size, J gene, CDR3 length, CDR3 DNA, CDR3 protein. D genes are given only for firm matches. Where a row states a size, it is once, few, many or the class of an expanded clone; other rows omit it.

>TRBD1|TRBV5-1|few|TRBJ1-2|16
TGCGCCAGCAGCGTCGTCCACGGACAGGCCTCCGGAGGCTACACCTTC
CASSVVHGQASGGYTF
>TRBD1|TRBV10-3|-|TRBJ2-1|12
TGTGCCATCAGTGTGACAGGGGGCGAGCAGTTCTTC
CAISVTGGEQFF
>-|TRBV10-3|-|TRBJ1-1|14
TGTGCCATCAGTGAGTCCATAGGGGGGACTGAAGCTTTCTTT
CAISESIGGTEAFF
>TRBD2|TRBV16|-|TRBJ2-1|19
TGTGCCAGCAGCCAATGGGGGACTAGCGGGGGCCTATCCTACAATGAGCAGTTCTTC
CASSQWGTSGGLSYNEQFF
>TRBD1|TRBV5-1|few|TRBJ2-7|15
TGCGCCAGCAGCTTGGCAGGACAGGCGACGTACGAGCAGTACTTC
CASSLAGQATYEQYF
>-|TRBV6-5|-|TRBJ2-3|12
TGTGCCACAAAGGGGGGCACAGATACGCAGTATTTT
CATKGGTDTQYF
>TRBD1|TRBV27|-|TRBJ1-4|17
TGTGCCAGCAGTTTAGGGGACAGGTCGTCGGCTAATGAAAAACTGTTTTTT
CASSLGDRSSANEKLFF
>-|TRBV29-1|-|TRBJ1-1|12
TGCAGCGTTGGGGGCGCAGGTACTGAAGCTTTCTTT
CSVGGAGTEAFF
>TRBD2|TRBV4-1|-|TRBJ2-1|16
TGCGCCAGCAGCCATATCCGAGCGGGGGGGTATAATGAGCAGTTCTTC
CASSHIRAGGYNEQFF
>-|TRBV19|-|TRBJ1-1|13
TGTGCCAGTAGTAGCCAGGCGAACACTGAAGCTTTCTTT
CASSSQANTEAFF
>-|TRBV3-1|few|TRBJ2-5|14
TGTGCCAGCAGCCTTACTTTGGGGGGAGAGACCCAGTACTTC
CASSLTLGGETQYF
>-|TRBV7-9|-|TRBJ2-2|16
TGTGCCAGCAGCTTAGTCGGGGGCGTGAACACCGGGGAGCTGTTTTTT
CASSLVGGVNTGELFF
>-|TRBV20-1|few|TRBJ2-1|15
TGCAGTGCTAGTAGGGTAGAAAGCTCCTACAATGAGCAGTTCTTC
CSASRVESSYNEQFF
>TRBD2|TRBV5-1|-|TRBJ2-2|18
TGCGCCAGCAGCTTCGGACTAGCGGGACCCCCGAACACCGGGGAGCTGTTTTTT
CASSFGLAGPPNTGELFF
>TRBD1|TRBV20-1|few|TRBJ2-7|15
TGCAGCGAAGAGTTTATCGGACAGGGAGCCTACGAGCAGTACTTC
CSEEFIGQGAYEQYF
>-|TRBV20-1|many|TRBJ1-2|14
TGCAGTGCTAGCCAAAGCGTTGAATCCTATGGCTACACCTTC
CSASQSVESYGYTF
>TRBD2|TRBV20-1|-|TRBJ2-5|14
TGCAGTGCTAGAACGACTAGCGGCATGGAGACCCAGTACTTC
CSARTTSGMETQYF
>-|TRBV28|-|TRBJ1-1|12
TGTGCCAGCAGTTCCGGGCCTACCGAAGCTTTCTTT
CASSSGPTEAFF
>-|TRBV4-1|-|TRBJ2-6|16
TGCGCCAGCAGCTTCGAGGACGGTTCGGGGGCCAACGTCCTGACTTTC
CASSFEDGSGANVLTF
>TRBD2|TRBV20-1|-|TRBJ2-3|18
TGCAGTGCTAGAGCCCCGCTAGCGGGGGGCCCCAGAACAGATACGCAGTATTTT
CSARAPLAGGPRTDTQYF
>-|TRBV28|few|TRBJ2-5|18
TGTGCCAGCACCCATCTCAAGAGGACACAACTGCGACAAGAGACCCAGTACTTC
CASTHLKRTQLRQETQYF
>-|TRBV18|-|TRBJ2-7|12
TGTGCCAGCTCCCTACAGGGTAACGAGCGGTACTTC
CASSLQGNERYF
>-|TRBV5-1|-|TRBJ2-1|17
TGCGCCAGCAGCCCCCAGGGCAGTCCCCGGTCCTACAATGAGCAGTTCTTC
CASSPQGSPRSYNEQFF
>-|TRBV12-3/TRBV12-4|few|TRBJ1-2|11
TGTGCCAGCAGTTATTTATCGCTCTACACCTTC
CASSYLSLYTF
>-|TRBV20-1|few|TRBJ2-7|14
TGCAGTGCTAGAGTGGGGGAATCCAGCTACGAGCAGTACTTC
CSARVGESSYEQYF
>-|TRBV29-1|few|TRBJ2-5|13
TGCAGCGTTGAAAGGAGCCAGAAAGAGACCCAGTACTTC
CSVERSQKETQYF
>TRBD2|TRBV20-1|few|TRBJ2-3|15
TGCAGTGCGCCGAAGGGAGCGGGGGGGACAGATACGCAGTATTTT
CSAPKGAGGTDTQYF
>-|TRBV6-5|few|TRBJ1-1|13
TGTGCCAGCAGCCGAAACCGGGAGGGTATCGCTTTCTTT
CASSRNREGIAFF
>-|TRBV3-1|few|TRBJ2-3|13
TGTGCCAGCAGCCCCCCAGCAGGAGATACGCAGTATTTT
CASSPPAGDTQYF
>-|TRBV4-1|-|TRBJ2-1|14
TGCGCCAGCAGCCTTACATTCAGGGTAGAAGAGCAGTTCTTC
CASSLTFRVEEQFF
>-|TRBV12-3/TRBV12-4|-|TRBJ2-7|12
TGTGCCAGCAGTTTGCAGTGCCACGAGCAGTACTTC
CASSLQCHEQYF
>TRBD2|TRBV5-1|-|TRBJ2-1|15
TGCGCCAGCAGCTTGACGGGGGATACGGGGGGTGAGCAGTTCTTC
CASSLTGDTGGEQFF
>-|TRBV7-9|-|TRBJ2-3|14
TGTGCCAGCAGCTTCTCACCTAGCACAGATACGCAGTATTTT
CASSFSPSTDTQYF
>-|TRBV20-1|few|TRBJ2-3|11
TGCAGTGTGGGGGGTGACGATACGCAGTATTTT
CSVGGDDTQYF
>-|TRBV12-3/TRBV12-4|-|TRBJ2-1|16
TGTGCCAGCATCCGGGGCCTTTTAGGGCTCTACAATGAGCAGTTCTTC
CASIRGLLGLYNEQFF
>TRBD1|TRBV7-2|-|TRBJ2-7|15
TGTGCCAGCAGCTACGGGACAGGGGGGGGCTACGAGCAGTACTTC
CASSYGTGGGYEQYF
>TRBD2|TRBV7-2|few|TRBJ2-1|15
TGTGCCAGCAGCGACGCTAGCGGACCCTACAATGAGCAGTTCTTC
CASSDASGPYNEQFF
>TRBD2|TRBV10-3|few|TRBJ2-1|18
TGTGCCATCAGCGACGCGAGTGGGCTAGCGGGGGGTAACAATGAGCAGTTCTTC
CAISDASGLAGGNNEQFF
>TRBD1|TRBV12-3/TRBV12-4|few|TRBJ1-5|15
TGTGCCAGCAGTTCCGGGACAGGGATCAATCAGCCCCAGCATTTT
CASSSGTGINQPQHF
>TRBD1|TRBV11-2|few|TRBJ1-5|15
TGTGCCAGCAGCCCCTCAGGGACAGGGAATCAGCCCCAGCATTTT
CASSPSGTGNQPQHF
>-|TRBV12-3/TRBV12-4|-|TRBJ2-2|15
TGTGCCAGCAGTTTCGGGAGACTAGGGGCCGGGGAGCTGTTTTTT
CASSFGRLGAGELFF
>-|TRBV21-1|-|TRBJ1-2|18
TGTGCCAGCAGCAAGGAGTCGGGCGGGACCCCCAGTAACTATGGCTACACCTTC
CASSKESGGTPSNYGYTF
>TRBD2|TRBV25-1|-|TRBJ2-5|18
TGTGCCAGCAGTGAGGTGGGACTAGCGGGGATAAACCAAGGGACCCAGTACTTC
CASSEVGLAGINQGTQYF
>-|TRBV5-5|-|TRBJ2-2|16
TGTGCCAGCAGCTTTACCGTGGGCGCGAACACCGGGGAGCTGTTTTTT
CASSFTVGANTGELFF
>-|TRBV5-4|-|TRBJ2-6|15
TGTGCCAGCAGCTACGTGACCTCTGGGGCCAACGTCCTGACTTTC
CASSYVTSGANVLTF
>-|TRBV21-1|-|TRBJ1-2|16
TGTGCCAGCAGCAAACGGTTGTTCGGACAGGTGGACGGCTACACCTTC
CASSKRLFGQVDGYTF
>-|TRBV15|-|TRBJ1-5|16
TGTGCCACCGGGGATGAGGGGACATATAGCAATCAGCCCCAGCATTTT
CATGDEGTYSNQPQHF
>TRBD2|TRBV10-3|-|TRBJ2-1|12
TGTGCTACTAGCGGGGCCTACAATGAGCAGTTCTTC
CATSGAYNEQFF
>TRBD2|TRBV10-3|few|TRBJ2-1|16
TGTGCCATCAGCCCCATAGCGGGGGGTTCCTACAATGAGCAGTTCTTC
CAISPIAGGSYNEQFF
>TRBD2|TRBV7-2|few|TRBJ2-1|14
TGTGCCAGCAGCTTTGGCGGGGGTCAGCGTGAGCAGTTCTTC
CASSFGGGQREQFF
>-|TRBV6-1|-|TRBJ1-1|14
TGTGCCGGCCGCCCGACCAGGATTAACACTGAAGCTTTCTTT
CAGRPTRINTEAFF
>TRBD2|TRBV6-5|few|TRBJ2-1|15
TGTGCCAGCGGGTATACGGGACTAGCGGGGGAAGCGCCGTTCTTC
CASGYTGLAGEAPFF
>-|TRBV20-1|-|TRBJ2-1|15
TGCAGTGCCCCTAGCATGCGAACGGGTGACAATGGGCAGTTCTTC
CSAPSMRTGDNGQFF